The clone carrying this TCR beta chain was counted only a few times. As yet, its antigen is unknown. The sample comes from a study of CD8 T cells in ankylosing spondylitis. Via MiXCR, TCRdb re-called the 5' RACE reads, giving one row per CDR3 protein. The sample lists roughly 440,000 distinct CDR3 sequences; 17% were seen once. Regarding the study as a whole: Relatively scarce in peripheral blood, disease-linked clones were CD8+. Researchers reportedly found disease-linked clones significantly enriched in matched ankylosing spondylitis synovial fluid. A motif of under ten highly homologous TCR beta variants was seen as apparently characteristic of ankylosing spondylitis blood.

The ends were cut back, 3 bases at V and 7 bases at J, with 21 bases in the middle. The CDR3 runs to 17 residues. Sequencing was done on a sample of blood, either unsorted or a sorted T cell fraction (not recorded which). The receptor comes from a male donor with ankylosing spondylitis. The rearrangement joins TRBV12-3 or TRBV12-4 to TRBJ1-4, with D perhaps matching TRBD1 (5 bases). The CDR3 nucleotides read TGTGCCAGCAGTTTTGAGGCAAGGGGAAGTAAACGTGAAAAACTGTTTTTT. Amino acids: CASSFEARGSKREKLFF.